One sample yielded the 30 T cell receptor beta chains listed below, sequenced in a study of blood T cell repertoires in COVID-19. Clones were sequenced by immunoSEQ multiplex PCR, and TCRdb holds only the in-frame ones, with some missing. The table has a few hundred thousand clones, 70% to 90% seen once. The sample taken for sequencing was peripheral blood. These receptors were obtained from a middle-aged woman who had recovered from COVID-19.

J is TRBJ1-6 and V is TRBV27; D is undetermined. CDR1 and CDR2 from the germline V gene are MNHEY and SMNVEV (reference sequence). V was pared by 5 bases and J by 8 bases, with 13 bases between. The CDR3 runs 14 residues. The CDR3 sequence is CASSPPGGYSPLHF. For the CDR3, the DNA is TGTGCCAGCAGTCCCCCGGGAGGGTATTCACCCCTCCACTTT.

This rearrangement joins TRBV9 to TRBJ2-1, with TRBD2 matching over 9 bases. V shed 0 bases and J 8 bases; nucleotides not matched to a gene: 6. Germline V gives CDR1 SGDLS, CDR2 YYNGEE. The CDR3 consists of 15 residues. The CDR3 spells CASSVAGGRGHEQFF. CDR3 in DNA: TGTGCCAGCAGCGTAGCCGGCGGGAGGGGGCATGAGCAGTTCTTC. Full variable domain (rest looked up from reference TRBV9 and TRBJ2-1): DSGVTQTPKHLITATGQRVTLRCSPRSGDLSVYWYQQSLDQGLQFLIQYYNGEERAKGNILERFSAQQFPDLHSELNLSSLELGDSALYFCASSVAGGRGHEQFFGPGTRLTVL.

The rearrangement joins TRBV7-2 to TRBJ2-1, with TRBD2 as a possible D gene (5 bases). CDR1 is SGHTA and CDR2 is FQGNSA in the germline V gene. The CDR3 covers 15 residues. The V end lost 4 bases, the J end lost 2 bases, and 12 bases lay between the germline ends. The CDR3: CASSSNHGAYNEQFF. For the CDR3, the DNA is TGTGCCAGCAGCTCAAACCACGGGGCCTACAATGAGCAGTTCTTC.

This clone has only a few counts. DNA for the CDR3: TGTGCCAGTAGTATTGGGGGGGGGTACACTGAAGCTTTCTTT. It translates to CASSIGGGYTEAFF. V gene TRBV19 combines with J gene TRBJ1-1, with D maybe TRBD1 (5 bases). Germline V gene data show CDR1 as LNHDA and CDR2 as SQIVND (reference sequence). Trimming stripped 3 bases from V and 3 bases from J, with 11 bases between. The CDR3 sequence is 14 residues long. The whole variable domain, filled in from reference TRBV19 and TRBJ1-1, reads DGGITQSPKYLFRKEGQNVTLSCEQNLNHDAMYWYRQDPGQGLRLIYYSQIVNDFQKGDIAEGYSVSREKKESFPLTVTSAQKNPTAFYLCASSIGGGYTEAFFGQGTRLTVV.

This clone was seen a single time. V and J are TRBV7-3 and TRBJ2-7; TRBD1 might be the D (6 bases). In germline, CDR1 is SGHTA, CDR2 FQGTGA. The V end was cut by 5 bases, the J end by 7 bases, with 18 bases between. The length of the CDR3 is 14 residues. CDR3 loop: CASSPGRTAVEQYF. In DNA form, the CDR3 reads TGTGCCAGCAGCCCCGGCCGGACAGCGGTTGAGCAGTACTTC.

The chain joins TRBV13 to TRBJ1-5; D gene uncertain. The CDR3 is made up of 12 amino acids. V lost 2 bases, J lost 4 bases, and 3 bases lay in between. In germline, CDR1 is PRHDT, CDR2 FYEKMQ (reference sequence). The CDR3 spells CASSLLNQPQHF. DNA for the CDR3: TGTGCCAGCAGCTTACTAAATCAGCCCCAGCATTTT.

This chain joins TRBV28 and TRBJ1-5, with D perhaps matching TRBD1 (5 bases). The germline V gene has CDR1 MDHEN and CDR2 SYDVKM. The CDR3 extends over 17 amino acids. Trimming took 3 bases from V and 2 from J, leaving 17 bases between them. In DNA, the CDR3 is TGTGCCAGCAGTTTTGTCAGGGTAGGTGCGGGCAATCAGCCCCAGCATTTT. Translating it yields CASSFVRVGAGNQPQHF.

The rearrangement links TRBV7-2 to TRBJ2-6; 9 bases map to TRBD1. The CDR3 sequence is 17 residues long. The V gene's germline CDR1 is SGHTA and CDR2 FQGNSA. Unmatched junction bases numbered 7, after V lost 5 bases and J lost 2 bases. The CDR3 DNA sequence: TGTGCCAGCAGCCGGACAGGGGATACGCCTGGGGCCAACGTCCTGACTTTC. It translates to CASSRTGDTPGANVLTF.

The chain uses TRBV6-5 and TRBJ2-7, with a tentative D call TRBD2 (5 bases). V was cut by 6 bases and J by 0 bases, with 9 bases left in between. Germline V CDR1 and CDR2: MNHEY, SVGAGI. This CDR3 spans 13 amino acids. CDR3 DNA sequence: TGTGCCAGCAGCCTCCGGGGCTCCTACGAGCAGTACTTC. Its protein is CASSLRGSYEQYF.

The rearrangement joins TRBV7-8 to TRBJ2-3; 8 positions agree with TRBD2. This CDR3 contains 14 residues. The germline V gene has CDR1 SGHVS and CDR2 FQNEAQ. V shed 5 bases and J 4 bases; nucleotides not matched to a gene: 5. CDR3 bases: TGTGCCAGCAGCCCGGGGGGGACTGCAGATACGCAGTATTTT. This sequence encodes CASSPGGTADTQYF.

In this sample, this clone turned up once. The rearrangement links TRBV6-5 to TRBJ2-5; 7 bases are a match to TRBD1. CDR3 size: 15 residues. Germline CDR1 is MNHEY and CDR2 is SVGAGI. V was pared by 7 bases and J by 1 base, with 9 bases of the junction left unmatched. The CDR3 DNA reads TGTGCCAGCATTTGGGCACAGGGGCGCCAAGAGACCCAGTACTTC. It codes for CASIWAQGRQETQYF.

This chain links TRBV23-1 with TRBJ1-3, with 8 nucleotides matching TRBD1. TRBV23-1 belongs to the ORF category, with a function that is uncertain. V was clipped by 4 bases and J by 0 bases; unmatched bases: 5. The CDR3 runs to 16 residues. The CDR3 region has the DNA TGCGCCAGCAGTCCGGCAGGGGGCCTCTCTGGAAACACCATATATTTT. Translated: CASSPAGGLSGNTIYF.

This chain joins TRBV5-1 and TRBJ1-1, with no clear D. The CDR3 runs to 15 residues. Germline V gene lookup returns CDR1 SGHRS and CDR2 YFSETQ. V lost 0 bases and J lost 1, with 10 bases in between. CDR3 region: CASSLVAGGNTEAFF. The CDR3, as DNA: TGCGCCAGCAGCTTGGTGGCCGGAGGGAACACTGAAGCTTTCTTT.

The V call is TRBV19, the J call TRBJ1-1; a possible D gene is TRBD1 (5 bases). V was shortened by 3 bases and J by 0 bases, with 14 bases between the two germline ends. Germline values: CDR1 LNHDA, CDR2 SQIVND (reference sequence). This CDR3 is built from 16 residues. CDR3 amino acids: CASSIPPWGMNTEAFF. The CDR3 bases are TGTGCCAGTAGTATCCCCCCGTGGGGCATGAACACTGAAGCTTTCTTT. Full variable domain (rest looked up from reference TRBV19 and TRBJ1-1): DGGITQSPKYLFRKEGQNVTLSCEQNLNHDAMYWYRQDPGQGLRLIYYSQIVNDFQKGDIAEGYSVSREKKESFPLTVTSAQKNPTAFYLCASSIPPWGMNTEAFFGQGTRLTVV.

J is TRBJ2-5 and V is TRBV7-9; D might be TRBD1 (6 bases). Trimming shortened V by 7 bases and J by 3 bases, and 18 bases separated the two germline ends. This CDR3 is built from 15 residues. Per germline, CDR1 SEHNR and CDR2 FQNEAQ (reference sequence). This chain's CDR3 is CASTPPDRPEETQYF. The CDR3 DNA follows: TGTGCCAGCACCCCCCCGGACAGACCCGAAGAGACCCAGTACTTC.

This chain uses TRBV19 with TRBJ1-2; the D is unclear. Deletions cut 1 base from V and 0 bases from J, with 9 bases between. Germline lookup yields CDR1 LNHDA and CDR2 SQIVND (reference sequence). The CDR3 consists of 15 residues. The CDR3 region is CASSIAHQANYGYTF. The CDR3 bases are TGTGCCAGTAGTATAGCACACCAAGCTAACTATGGCTACACCTTC.

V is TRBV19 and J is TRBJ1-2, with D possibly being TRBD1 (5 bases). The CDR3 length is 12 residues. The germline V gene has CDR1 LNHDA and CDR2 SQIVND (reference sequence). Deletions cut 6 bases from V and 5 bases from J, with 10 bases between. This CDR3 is CASRAGKYGYTF. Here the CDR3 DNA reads TGTGCCAGTAGGGCAGGGAAGTATGGCTACACCTTC.

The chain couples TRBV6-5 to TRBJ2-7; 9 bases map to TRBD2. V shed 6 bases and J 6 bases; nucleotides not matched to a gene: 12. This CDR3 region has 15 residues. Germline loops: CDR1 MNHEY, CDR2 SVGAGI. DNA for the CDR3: TGTGCCAGCAGCCCCGGGAGCGGGAGGTCTGGCGAGCAGTACGTC. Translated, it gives CASSPGSGRSGEQYV.

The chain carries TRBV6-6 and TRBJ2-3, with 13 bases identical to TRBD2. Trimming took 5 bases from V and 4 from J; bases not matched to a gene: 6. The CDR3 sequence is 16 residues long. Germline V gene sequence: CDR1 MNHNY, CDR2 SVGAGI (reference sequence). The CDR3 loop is CASSQTSGRRADTQYF. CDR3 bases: TGTGCCAGCAGTCAGACTAGCGGGAGGAGGGCAGATACGCAGTATTTT.

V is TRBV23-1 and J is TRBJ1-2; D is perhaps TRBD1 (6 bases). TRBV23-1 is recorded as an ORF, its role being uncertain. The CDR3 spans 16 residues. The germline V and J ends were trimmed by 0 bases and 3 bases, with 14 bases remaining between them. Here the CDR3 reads CASSQSSPTGHYGYTF. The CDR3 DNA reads TGCGCCAGCAGTCAATCCTCCCCGACAGGCCACTATGGCTACACCTTC.

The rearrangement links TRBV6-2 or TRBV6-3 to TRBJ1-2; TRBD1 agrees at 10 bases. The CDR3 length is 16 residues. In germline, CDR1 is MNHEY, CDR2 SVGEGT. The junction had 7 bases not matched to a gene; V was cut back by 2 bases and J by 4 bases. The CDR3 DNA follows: TGTGCCAGCAGTTACGCGACAGGGGGCGCAGGCTATGGCTACACCTTC. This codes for CASSYATGGAGYGYTF.

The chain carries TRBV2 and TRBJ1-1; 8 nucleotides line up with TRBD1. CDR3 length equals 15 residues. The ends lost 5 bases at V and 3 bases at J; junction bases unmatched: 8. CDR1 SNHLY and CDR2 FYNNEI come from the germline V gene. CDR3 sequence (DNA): TGTGCCAGCAGTCACTCAGGGGGCGCGGACACTGAAGCTTTCTTT. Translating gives CASSHSGGADTEAFF.

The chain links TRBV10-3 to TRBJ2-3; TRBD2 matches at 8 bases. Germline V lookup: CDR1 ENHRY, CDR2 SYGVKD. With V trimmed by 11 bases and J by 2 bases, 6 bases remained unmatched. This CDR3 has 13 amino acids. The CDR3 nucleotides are TGTGCCTTACGGGGGGGCTCCACAGATACGCAGTATTTT. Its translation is CALRGGSTDTQYF.

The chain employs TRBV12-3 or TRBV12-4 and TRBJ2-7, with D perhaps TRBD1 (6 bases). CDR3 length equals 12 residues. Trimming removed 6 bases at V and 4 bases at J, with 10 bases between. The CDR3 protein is CASRSQGYEQYF. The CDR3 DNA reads TGTGCCAGCAGATCACAGGGTTACGAGCAGTACTTC.

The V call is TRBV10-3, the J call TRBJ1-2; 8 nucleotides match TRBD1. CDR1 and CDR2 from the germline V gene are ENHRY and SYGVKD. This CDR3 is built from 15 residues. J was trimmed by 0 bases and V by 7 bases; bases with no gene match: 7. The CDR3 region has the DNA TGTGCCATCACCGGAGACAGGGGCGCTAACTATGGCTACACCTTC. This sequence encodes CAITGDRGANYGYTF.

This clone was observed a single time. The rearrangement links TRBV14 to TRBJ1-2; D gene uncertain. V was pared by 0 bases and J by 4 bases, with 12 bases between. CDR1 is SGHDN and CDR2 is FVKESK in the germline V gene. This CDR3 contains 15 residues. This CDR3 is CASSQDGRTFYGYTF. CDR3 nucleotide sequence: TGTGCCAGCAGCCAAGATGGGCGGACTTTCTATGGCTACACCTTC.

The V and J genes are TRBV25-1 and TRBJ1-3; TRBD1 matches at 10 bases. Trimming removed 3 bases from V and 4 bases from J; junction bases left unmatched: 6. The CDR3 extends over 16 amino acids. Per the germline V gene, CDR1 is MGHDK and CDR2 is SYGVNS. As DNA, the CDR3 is TGTGCCAGCAGTGATTGGGGACAGGGGTCCGGAAACACCATATATTTT. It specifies CASSDWGQGSGNTIYF.

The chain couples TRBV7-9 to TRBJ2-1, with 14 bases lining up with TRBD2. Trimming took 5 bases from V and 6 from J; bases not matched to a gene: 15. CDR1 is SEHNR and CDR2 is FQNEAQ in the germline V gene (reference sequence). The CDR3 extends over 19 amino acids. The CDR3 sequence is CASSRRQGGLAGVGNEQFF. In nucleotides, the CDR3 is TGTGCCAGCAGCCGCCGACAGGGGGGACTAGCGGGAGTGGGCAATGAGCAGTTCTTC.

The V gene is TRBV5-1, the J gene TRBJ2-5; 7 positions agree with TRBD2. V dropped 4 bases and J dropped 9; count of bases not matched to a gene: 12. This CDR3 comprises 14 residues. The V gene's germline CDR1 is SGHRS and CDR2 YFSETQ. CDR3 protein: CASSVGLEGAAQYF. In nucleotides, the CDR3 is TGCGCCAGCAGCGTTGGACTAGAGGGAGCGGCCCAGTACTTC.

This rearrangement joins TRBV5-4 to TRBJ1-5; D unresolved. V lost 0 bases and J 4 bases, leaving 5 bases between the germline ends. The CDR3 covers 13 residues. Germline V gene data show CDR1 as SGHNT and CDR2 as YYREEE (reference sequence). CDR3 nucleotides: TGTGCCAGCAGCTTGGGGCCGAATCAGCCCCAGCATTTT. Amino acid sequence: CASSLGPNQPQHF.